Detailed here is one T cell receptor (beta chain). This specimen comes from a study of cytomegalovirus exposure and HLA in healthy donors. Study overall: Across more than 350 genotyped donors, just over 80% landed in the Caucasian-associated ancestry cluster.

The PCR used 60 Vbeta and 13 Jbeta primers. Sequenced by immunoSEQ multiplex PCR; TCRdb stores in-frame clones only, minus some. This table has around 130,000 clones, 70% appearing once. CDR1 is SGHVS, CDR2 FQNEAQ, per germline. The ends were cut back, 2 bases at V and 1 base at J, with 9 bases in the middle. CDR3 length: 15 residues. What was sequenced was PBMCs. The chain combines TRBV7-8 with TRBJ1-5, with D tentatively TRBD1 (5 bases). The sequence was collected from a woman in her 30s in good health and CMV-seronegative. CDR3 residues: CASSLLGASNQPQHF. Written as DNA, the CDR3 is TGTGCCAGCAGCTTATTAGGGGCGAGCAATCAGCCCCAGCATTTT.